This TCR beta chain was documented in a study of response to subunit inactivated influenza vaccine. Study results and caveats: Authors suggested each seasonal flu vaccination may recruit only limited numbers of new T cells.

This clonotype was counted only a few times. No antigen is known for it. Germline lookup yields CDR1 SGHRS and CDR2 YFSETQ. The CDR3 has 18 residues. J gave up 1 base and V 4 bases, and 10 bases lay outside the gene matches. TCRdb itself ran the RT-PCR reads through MiXCR, one entry per CDR3 protein. The sample includes some 480,000 distinct CDR3 sequences, about 10% of them seen just once. The origin of this receptor is a man in his forties or fifties who received an inactivated influenza vaccine. Sequenced material: PBMCs from blood, taken about 40 days after vaccination. The rearrangement links TRBV5-1 to TRBJ2-5; TRBD2 agrees at 13 bases. CDR3 DNA: TGCGCCAGCAGCCCCGGGACTAGCGGGACCGTCATCCAAGAGACCCAGTACTTC. Encoded protein: CASSPGTSGTVIQETQYF.